A single TCR beta chain is shown here with its context. Its antigen remains unidentified. Both 60 Vbeta primers and 13 Jbeta primers went into the PCR. Assay: immunoSEQ multiplex PCR; the TCRdb copy retains only in-frame clones and omits some. The sample records some 140,000 clones, approximately 79% being singletons. This CDR3 has 13 amino acids. CDR1 and CDR2 (germline): SGHRS, YFSETQ. V was cut by 4 bases and J by 7 bases, with 14 bases left in between. The data were obtained in a study of cytomegalovirus exposure and HLA in healthy donors. Study observations and caveats: Researchers reported from a later analysis that most CMV-associated TCR beta chains appeared HLA-restricted.

This receptor was identified in a man aged 40-49 years in good health and CMV-seropositive. Sequencing was carried out using PBMCs. The chain has TRBV5-1 and TRBJ1-1; D may be TRBD1 (5 bases). The CDR3 nucleotides are TGCGCCAGCAGCCCCCAGGGCCGCGGTGAAGCTTTCTTT. Translated: CASSPQGRGEAFF. Complete variable domain (other parts from reference TRBV5-1 and TRBJ1-1): KAGVTQTPRYLIKTRGQQVTLSCSPISGHRSVSWYQQTPGQGLQFLFEYFSETQRNKGNFPGRFSGRQFSNSRSEMNVSTLELGDSALYLCASSPQGRGEAFFGQGTRLTVV.